The 14 T cell receptor beta chains given below trace back to one sample, sequenced in a study of Ad26.COV2.S vaccination and SARS-CoV-2 variants. Treatment in this sample: roughly 20 received Ad26.COV2.S at low or high dose, single or two shots; about five received placebo; per-sample allocation not given. Day 63 after the first vaccine or placebo injection was the time point for sampling. Profiling relied on immunoSEQ multiplex PCR, and the TCRdb table lists in-frame clones only, not all of them. The profile shows approximately 360,000 clones, 83% of them singletons. The starting material was peripheral blood, obtained in a trial of Ad26.COV2.S vaccine versus placebo. These receptors all stem from a person aged 18-60 years who received the Ad26.COV2.S COVID-19 vaccine or a placebo.

V usage is TRBV13 and J usage is TRBJ1-6; D call uncertain. Germline V lookup: CDR1 PRHDT, CDR2 FYEKMQ (reference sequence). This CDR3 contains 12 residues. The germline V and J ends were trimmed by 4 bases and 8 bases, with 6 bases remaining between them. CDR3 nucleotides: TGTGCCAGCAGCTCCCAGTATTCACCCCTCCACTTT. It codes for CASSSQYSPLHF.

CDR3 nucleotides: TGTGCCAGCAGTGATCGCTCGGGGTCCTACGAGCAGTACTTC. Residues: CASSDRSGSYEQYF. J is TRBJ2-7 and V is TRBV6-1; tentatively, D is TRBD2 (5 bases). CDR1 and CDR2 from the germline V gene are MNHNS and SASEGT. V was clipped by 3 bases and J by 1 base, with 10 bases between them. The CDR3 length is 14 residues.

V usage is TRBV6-1 and J usage is TRBJ1-5, with D hard to call. This CDR3 comprises 13 residues. Germline V gene sequence: CDR1 MNHNS, CDR2 SASEGT. V dropped 3 bases and J dropped 7 bases, with 10 bases sitting between them. The CDR3 loop is CASSDTRGQPQHF. The CDR3 nucleotides are TGTGCCAGCAGTGACACACGGGGACAGCCCCAGCATTTT.

The V and J genes are TRBV29-1 and TRBJ1-1, with D perhaps TRBD1 (6 bases). The ends were cut back, 6 bases at V and 5 bases at J, with 19 bases in the middle. Germline V lookup: CDR1 SQVTM, CDR2 ANQGSEA. CDR3 length: 14 amino acids. The CDR3: CSVKRQGLGTEAFF. CDR3 DNA: TGCAGCGTGAAACGCCAGGGGTTAGGTACTGAAGCTTTCTTT.

The rearrangement uses TRBV9 and TRBJ1-1; maybe TRBD1 (6 bases). The CDR3 runs to 13 residues. V lost 4 bases and J lost 5, with 12 bases in between. Germline CDR1 is SGDLS and CDR2 is YYNGEE. The CDR3 protein is CASSLGGATEAFF. The CDR3 nucleotides are TGTGCCAGCAGCCTTGGGGGGGCGACTGAAGCTTTCTTT.

The J gene is TRBJ2-7, the V gene TRBV7-9; 10 bases line up with TRBD1. Germline trimming cut 6 bases from V and 9 bases from J; bases unmatched to any gene: 11. There are 14 residues in the CDR3. Per the germline V gene, CDR1 is SEHNR and CDR2 is FQNEAQ (reference sequence). In nucleotides, the CDR3 is TGTGCCAGCAGTTCGACAGGGGGCGGATTAGGGCAGTACTTC. Amino acid sequence: CASSSTGGGLGQYF.

The chain combines TRBV5-4 with TRBJ2-3; D possibly matches TRBD1 or TRBD2 (5 bases each). V gave up 1 base and J gave up 1 base, with 10 bases separating them. The length of the CDR3 is 15 residues. CDR1 SGHNT and CDR2 YYREEE come from the germline V gene (reference sequence). CDR3 amino acids: CASSLRGERTDTQYF. In nucleotides, the CDR3 is TGTGCCAGCAGCTTGAGAGGGGAGCGCACAGATACGCAGTATTTT.

V is TRBV7-2 and J is TRBJ2-1; 7 bases align to TRBD2. The length of the CDR3 is 15 residues. Germline V gene lookup returns CDR1 SGHTA and CDR2 FQGNSA. With 3 bases clipped from V and 5 bases from J, the junction kept 7 bases outside the gene matches. The CDR3 coding sequence is TGTGCCAGCAGCTTGGGTCAGGGAGGGAACAATGAGCAGTTCTTC. This gives the protein CASSLGQGGNNEQFF.

As DNA, the CDR3 is TGCGCCAGCAGCGAGGACGGACGCTCCTACGAGCAGTACTTC. Protein: CASSEDGRSYEQYF. The rearrangement uses TRBV5-1 and TRBJ2-7; D gene unclear. V lost 4 bases and J 0 bases, leaving 11 bases between the germline ends. The CDR3 sequence is 14 residues long. The germline gives CDR1 SGHRS, CDR2 YFSETQ.

This clone was seen more than once but under ten times. This chain joins TRBV6-6 and TRBJ1-5; D is possibly TRBD1 (5 bases). The V gene's germline CDR1 is MNHNY and CDR2 SVGAGI (reference sequence). V was pared by 7 bases and J by 11 bases, with 21 bases between. CDR3 length: 14 amino acids. CDR3 region: CASTLGEVLRTQHF. The CDR3 coding sequence is TGTGCCAGCACTCTAGGGGAAGTTTTAAGGACCCAGCATTTT.

This clone was seen a handful of times. The same CDR3 also results from other DNA sequences found in this sample. CDR3 nucleotide sequence: TGCGCCAGCAGCCCGCTAGCAACTAATGAAAAACTGTTTTTT. Its translation: CASSPLATNEKLFF. The chain links TRBV5-1 to TRBJ1-4; D is unclear. The CDR3 contains 14 residues. V shed 4 bases and J shed 0 bases, with 7 bases lying between them. In germline, CDR1 is SGHRS, CDR2 YFSETQ.

The chain joins TRBV5-4 to TRBJ2-2, with 14 nucleotides matching TRBD2. Germline V CDR1 and CDR2: SGHNT, YYREEE (reference sequence). Germline trimming cut 4 bases from V and 6 bases from J; bases unmatched to any gene: 8. This CDR3 spans 17 amino acids. The CDR3 nucleotides are TGTGCCAGCAGCGCTTTCGGGACTAGCGGGAGTTCCGGGGAGCTGTTTTTT. Residues: CASSAFGTSGSSGELFF.

The V gene is TRBV5-1, the J gene TRBJ1-3; 7 nucleotides line up with TRBD1. The V and J ends lost 2 bases and 1 base, in that order; junction bases with no gene match: 6. Per germline, CDR1 SGHRS and CDR2 YFSETQ. The CDR3 consists of 16 residues. DNA for the CDR3: TGCGCCAGCAGCTTAGGGACAGTAGCTTCTGGAAACACCATATATTTT. It codes for CASSLGTVASGNTIYF. Complete variable domain (other parts from reference TRBV5-1 and TRBJ1-3): KAGVTQTPRYLIKTRGQQVTLSCSPISGHRSVSWYQQTPGQGLQFLFEYFSETQRNKGNFPGRFSGRQFSNSRSEMNVSTLELGDSALYLCASSLGTVASGNTIYFGEGSWLTVV.

The chain has TRBV3-1 (or the pseudogene TRBV3-2) and TRBJ2-1; D gene uncertain. Between the trimmed V and J ends, which lost 1 base and 9 bases, there was a span of 16 bases. Germline CDR1 is LGHDT and CDR2 is YNNKEL (reference sequence). The CDR3 totals 15 residues. CDR3 in amino acids: CASSQVAERDGEQFF. The CDR3 bases are TGTGCCAGCAGCCAAGTGGCCGAGCGAGACGGTGAGCAGTTCTTC.